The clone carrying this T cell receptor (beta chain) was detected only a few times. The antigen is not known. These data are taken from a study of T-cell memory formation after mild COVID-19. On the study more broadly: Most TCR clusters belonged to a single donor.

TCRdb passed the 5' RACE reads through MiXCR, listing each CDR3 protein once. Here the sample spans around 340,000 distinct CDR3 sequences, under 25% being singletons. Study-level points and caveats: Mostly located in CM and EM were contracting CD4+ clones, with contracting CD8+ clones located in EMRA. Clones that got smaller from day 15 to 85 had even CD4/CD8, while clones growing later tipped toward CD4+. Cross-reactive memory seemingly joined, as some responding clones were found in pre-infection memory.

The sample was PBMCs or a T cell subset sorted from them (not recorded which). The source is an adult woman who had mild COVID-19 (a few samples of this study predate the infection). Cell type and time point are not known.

The CDR3 DNA follows: TGTGCCAGCAGCGGGGTAGGCGGCTATGGCTACACCTTC. Its translation: CASSGVGGYGYTF. This rearrangement joins TRBV9 to TRBJ1-2; no clear D gene. Germline CDR1 is SGDLS and CDR2 is YYNGEE. V was cut by 3 bases and J by 4 bases, with 10 bases left in between. The CDR3 spans 13 residues. Together with reference TRBV9 and TRBJ1-2, the CDR3 gives the full variable domain: DSGVTQTPKHLITATGQRVTLRCSPRSGDLSVYWYQQSLDQGLQFLIQYYNGEERAKGNILERFSAQQFPDLHSELNLSSLELGDSALYFCASSGVGGYGYTFGSGTRLTVV.